This note documents a single T cell receptor beta chain sequence. Its binding antigen is unknown. No much larger clone is present one base from it, and per-base qualities are unavailable. The data were taken from a study of shared clonotypes between healthy human individuals (dated by TCRdb to the early 2020s). A note on the overall study: A couple of women and three men aged 18 to 49 years were included in the cohort. To estimate repertoire size and how much clonotypes are shared between individuals, the study performed deep sequencing of blood TCR repertoires from roughly five healthy adults. For each donor, CD4 naive and CD4 memory were each run on three plates, CD8 naive on two plates, and CD8 memory on one plate. To increase sequencing depth and limit assay-specific biases, TCR repertoire library preparation and sequencing were carried out by different laboratories using diverse techniques. Leukapheresis yielded between about 0.94 and 8.9 billion PBMCs per donor. Summary of the overall study and its limitations: Across four donors, approximately 5% of naive CD4, roughly 3.4% of naive CD8, 2.3% of memory CD4, and over 0.35% of memory CD8 clonotypes were shared. Pairwise subsampling indicated that sequencing depth was expected to affect the degree of clonotype sharing among donors. Only blood was sampled, and tissue TCR repertoires likely differ from those in blood. Because the study included only a small number of donors, the genetic and exposure-history diversity represented was limited. Naive subsets generally had larger estimated clonotype richness than memory subsets did. Incomplete sequencing was indicated by rarefaction of sorted-subset datasets, despite the large sequencing depth. Higher generation probabilities were observed for clonotypes shared by all four sorted-subset donors than for non-shared clonotypes.

Using the deep immunoSEQ assay, multiplex PCR amplified TCR CDR3 regions from genomic DNA. Genomic DNA extracted from each cell subset was distributed evenly over all wells of several immunoSEQ 96-well plates, and each plate served as one replicate. For sorted subsets, roughly 0.2 ug genomic DNA, equal to approximately 30,000 T cell genomes, was loaded into each replicate PCR. Purified libraries were measured with a Qubit 3.0 fluorometer, size-checked on a Bioanalyzer 2100, and measured again with the KAPA Library Quantification kit. Each immunoSEQ 96-well plate was sequenced on its own single-read 150-cycle Illumina NextSeq 550 flow cell. The original methods were these. The immunoSEQ output contained only junctional sequences without quality scores, so filtering could not match that applied to full-length reads. To assign V/J genes and CDR3, sequences were annotated using PyIR, a Python wrapper for IgBLAST v1.9, with IMGT germline references. Reads were filtered out if the reads had weak V/J assignments (E-value above 1e-6), no CDR3, stop codons, out-of-frame junctions, or ambiguous translated residues. V3J clonotypes were defined as sequences sharing the same inferred V gene, J gene, and CDR3 amino acid sequence. Percentage overlap between repertoires was calculated by dividing the number of shared unique clonotypes by the size of the smaller repertoire. Three approaches were used to assess repertoire richness: RTK rarefaction, the Chao1 estimator, and Recon v2.1 estimates of unobserved clonotypes. For all TCRbeta clonotypes obtained by the gDNA method from four donors, generation probabilities were computed with OLGA. As stored in TCRdb, this immuneACCESS dataset retains in-frame rearrangements with V and J assigned. A fraction of the clones does not appear; measured against another copy, unresolved V genes explain less than half of the discrepancy, and the remainder lacks a known reason. Clone size and V and J calls were adopted from that table, with D and trimming inferred from the DNA. The sample table contains 600,000 to 750,000 clones; only one count was recorded for 55% to 75% of them. The top ten clonotypes cover around 1.7% of the sample.

Healthy HIV-negative adults with no recently reported acute infections or vaccinations were included as donors. Only Caucasian adults living in Nashville, Tennessee, USA were represented among the donors. CD4+ T cells were enriched by magnetic negative selection, after which naive cells were positively selected on CD45RA and the negative fraction was taken as the memory subset. Blood was collected by leukapheresis, and PBMCs were isolated by Ficoll-Histopaque density gradient centrifugation and then cryopreserved in liquid nitrogen vapor phase. Analytical flow cytometry was used to check the purity and quantity of each magnetically sorted T cell population. Each sorted fraction had its genomic DNA isolated and then quantified by UV absorbance on a Nanodrop 2000c. This sequence originates from a young woman in good health. The sequenced sample was memory CD4+ T cells sorted from blood. The cell subset or site label, as the study defines it: CD45RA-negative fraction.

The DNA reads TGTGCCAGCAGCAACGACCGCACAGATACGCAGTATTTT. The translation is CASSNDRTDTQYF. The chain links TRBV27 with TRBJ2-3, with the identity of the D gene unclear. V lost 6 bases and J lost 1 base; the stretch between them is 8 bases long. From its cysteine to its phenylalanine, the CDR3 spans 13 amino acids. CDR3 DNA is the only sequence kept; it has 39 bases, read in frame from the first base. CDR1 and CDR2 (MNHEY, SMNVEV) derive from the germline V gene (reference sequence).